The 29 T cell receptor beta chains below come from one sample, sequenced in a study of control samples from healthy donors and cancer patients. Clones were sequenced by immunoSEQ multiplex PCR, and TCRdb holds only the in-frame ones, with some missing. The table records some 76,000 clones, about 89% of them present only once. Sequencing input: PBMCs. The receptors were sampled from a woman in her fifties or sixties with colorectal cancer.

The chain carries TRBV30 and TRBJ1-6; 8 bases map to TRBD1. The CDR3 contains 14 residues. With 2 bases clipped from V and 7 bases from J, the junction kept 4 bases outside the gene matches. Germline V gives CDR1 GTSNPN, CDR2 SVGIG (reference sequence). The CDR3 is CAWSPRTGNSPLHF. DNA for the CDR3: TGTGCCTGGAGTCCCAGGACAGGGAATTCACCCCTCCACTTT.

The count of this clone is one. The V call is TRBV28, the J call TRBJ2-1; unclear D gene. V gave up 4 bases and J gave up 1 base, with 5 bases separating them. CDR1 MDHEN and CDR2 SYDVKM come from the germline V gene. The CDR3 is 13 residues long. In DNA form, the CDR3 reads TGTGCCAGCAGTTCATGGTCCTACAATGAGCAGTTCTTC. Its protein is CASSSWSYNEQFF.

This clone has just a few counts. The CDR3: CASSAGTGAQPQHF. In nucleotides, the CDR3 is TGCGCCAGCAGCGCTGGGACAGGGGCTCAGCCCCAGCATTTT. J is TRBJ1-5 and V is TRBV5-1; 10 bases map to TRBD1. In germline, CDR1 is SGHRS, CDR2 YFSETQ. The CDR3 is 14 amino acids. J gave up 6 bases and V 4 bases, and 4 bases lay outside the gene matches. Supplemented by reference TRBV5-1 and TRBJ1-5, the full variable domain reads KAGVTQTPRYLIKTRGQQVTLSCSPISGHRSVSWYQQTPGQGLQFLFEYFSETQRNKGNFPGRFSGRQFSNSRSEMNVSTLELGDSALYLCASSAGTGAQPQHFGDGTRLSIL.

This clone was picked up one time. The sample contains more than one DNA sequence encoding this CDR3. The J gene is TRBJ1-1, the V gene TRBV5-1, with 7 positions matching TRBD1. Germline CDR1 SGHRS, CDR2 YFSETQ. With V trimmed by 2 bases and J by 2 bases, 3 bases remained unmatched. The CDR3 consists of 14 residues. CDR3 sequence: CASSFGTANTEAFF. CDR3 coding DNA: TGCGCCAGCAGCTTTGGGACAGCCAACACTGAAGCTTTCTTT.

The rearrangement joins TRBV2 to TRBJ2-2, with D uncertain. CDR1 SNHLY and CDR2 FYNNEI come from the germline V gene. This CDR3 contains 16 residues. V lost 1 base to trimming and J lost 0 bases, with 9 bases between them. CDR3 sequence reads: CASSEGRRPNTGELFF. The CDR3 region has the DNA TGTGCCAGCAGTGAAGGCCGCAGGCCGAACACCGGGGAGCTGTTTTTT.

A single count supports this clone. The chain uses TRBV4-1 and TRBJ2-1; no clear D. Germline lookup yields CDR1 MGHRA and CDR2 YSYEKL. This CDR3 spans 12 amino acids. The V gene lost 1 base and the J gene lost 6 bases, with 4 bases spanning the gap. The CDR3 DNA sequence: TGCGCCAGCAGCCAAGGGTTCAATGAGCAGTTCTTC. It is translated as CASSQGFNEQFF.

This rearrangement joins TRBV7-3 to TRBJ1-2, with 10 bases fitting TRBD1. Trimming took 2 bases from V and 4 from J; bases not matched to a gene: 4. The V gene's germline CDR1 is SGHTA and CDR2 FQGTGA. This CDR3 region has 15 residues. This chain's CDR3 is CASSLGTGDSYGYTF. The CDR3 nucleotides read TGTGCCAGCAGCTTAGGGACAGGGGACTCCTATGGCTACACCTTC. Drawing the rest from reference TRBV7-3 and TRBJ1-2, the complete variable domain is GAGVSQTPSNKVTEKGKYVELRCDPISGHTALYWYRQSLGQGPEFLIYFQGTGAADDSGLPNDRFFAVRPEGSVSTLKIQRTERGDSAVYLCASSLGTGDSYGYTFGSGTRLTVV.

V usage is TRBV12-3 or TRBV12-4 and J usage is TRBJ1-2; unclear D gene. The length of the CDR3 is 13 residues. V lost 3 bases and J 3 bases, leaving 8 bases between the germline ends. CDR3 nucleotides: TGTGCCAGCAGTTTTGACACGTACTATGGCTACACCTTC. Translating gives CASSFDTYYGYTF.

J is TRBJ1-3 and V is TRBV7-2, with D maybe TRBD1 (6 bases). The CDR3 is 14 residues long. The germline CDR1 and CDR2 sequences are SGHTA and FQGNSA. Trimming cost V 4 bases and J 4 bases, with 11 bases left between them. CDR3 sequence: CASSSPGQGNTIYF. The DNA for the CDR3 is TGTGCCAGCAGCTCCCCGGGACAAGGAAACACCATATATTTT.

The chain is built from TRBV28 and TRBJ1-5; tentatively, D is TRBD1 (5 bases). Deletions cut 6 bases from V and 3 bases from J, with 9 bases between. The CDR3 consists of 13 residues. The germline gives CDR1 MDHEN, CDR2 SYDVKM. CDR3 bases: TGTGCCAGCAGGCAGGGTTACAATCAGCCCCAGCATTTT. As protein: CASRQGYNQPQHF.

J is TRBJ1-6 and V is TRBV12-5, with D unclear. Trimming stripped 2 bases from V and 9 bases from J, with 11 bases between. This CDR3 has 14 amino acids. CDR1 is LGHNT, CDR2 FRNRAP, per germline. CDR3 coding DNA: TGTGCTAGTGGTTTGAGGAGCGAGGGTTCACCCCTCCACTTT. It yields the protein CASGLRSEGSPLHF.

V gene TRBV24-1 combines with J gene TRBJ2-5; TRBD2 is a possible D gene (5 bases). Trimming shortened V by 7 bases and J by 4 bases, and 9 bases separated the two germline ends. In germline, CDR1 is KGHDR, CDR2 SFDVKD. The CDR3 has 12 amino acids. The CDR3 DNA reads TGTGCCACCAGGCCCCGGGGAGAGACCCAGTACTTC. This sequence encodes CATRPRGETQYF.

The chain couples TRBV7-8 to TRBJ1-4; TRBD1 matches at 7 bases. The trim removed 5 bases at V and 4 bases at J, leaving 10 bases unmatched. The CDR3 is made up of 16 amino acids. From germline, CDR1 is SGHVS and CDR2 FQNEAQ. The CDR3 DNA reads TGTGCCAGCAGCCCTAGGAAGGACAGGTTTAATGAAAAACTGTTTTTT. Amino acid sequence: CASSPRKDRFNEKLFF.

The chain is built from TRBV5-1 and TRBJ1-1; TRBD1 might be the D (5 bases). Germline V lookup: CDR1 SGHRS, CDR2 YFSETQ. The CDR3 covers 17 residues. The ends were cut back, 0 bases at V and 0 bases at J, with 15 bases in the middle. The CDR3 here is CASSLAGTVGMNTEAFF. The CDR3 nucleotides are TGCGCCAGCAGCTTGGCCGGGACGGTGGGAATGAACACTGAAGCTTTCTTT. The full variable domain, with the rest looked up from reference TRBV5-1 and TRBJ1-1, is KAGVTQTPRYLIKTRGQQVTLSCSPISGHRSVSWYQQTPGQGLQFLFEYFSETQRNKGNFPGRFSGRQFSNSRSEMNVSTLELGDSALYLCASSLAGTVGMNTEAFFGQGTRLTVV.

The J gene is TRBJ1-2, the V gene TRBV3-1 (or the pseudogene TRBV3-2); perhaps TRBD1 as D (5 bases). Per germline, CDR1 LGHDT and CDR2 YNNKEL (reference sequence). Trimming removed 2 bases at V and 8 bases at J, with 12 bases between. This CDR3 has 13 residues. The chain's CDR3 is CASSQTGSRGYTF. The CDR3 nucleotides are TGTGCCAGCAGCCAAACAGGCTCTCGGGGCTACACCTTC.

The J gene is TRBJ2-5, the V gene TRBV7-8, with a possible D match to TRBD2 (6 bases). V lost 5 bases, J lost 3 bases, and 13 bases lay in between. Germline V gene data show CDR1 as SGHVS and CDR2 as FQNEAQ. CDR3 length: 14 residues. CDR3 in amino acids: CASSTGSTKETQYF. The DNA for the CDR3 is TGTGCCAGCAGCACCGGGAGCACCAAAGAGACCCAGTACTTC.

V usage is TRBV2 and J usage is TRBJ1-6; 11 nucleotides align to TRBD1. The V gene's germline CDR1 is SNHLY and CDR2 FYNNEI. The CDR3 is 13 residues long. V lost 8 bases to trimming and J lost 7 bases; unmatched junction nucleotides: 1. The CDR3 DNA reads TGTGCCAGCTGGACAGGGGGCAATTCACCCCTCCACTTT. Its protein product is CASWTGGNSPLHF.

The rearrangement joins TRBV9 to TRBJ2-5; D unclear. The CDR3 runs to 12 residues. The V end lost 1 base, the J end lost 5 bases, and 6 bases lay between the germline ends. CDR1 is SGDLS, CDR2 YYNGEE, per germline. The CDR3 region has the DNA TGTGCCAGCAGCGTACAGGTGGAGACCCAGTACTTC. Its translation: CASSVQVETQYF.

The J gene is TRBJ1-2, the V gene TRBV5-5; TRBD1 is a possible D gene (6 bases). The CDR3 is 15 residues long. The germline V and J ends were trimmed by 0 bases and 5 bases, with 14 bases remaining between them. The germline V gene encodes CDR1 SGHKS and CDR2 YYEKEE (reference sequence). The CDR3 protein is CASSLEWTAPYGYTF. Here the CDR3 DNA reads TGTGCCAGCAGCTTGGAATGGACAGCCCCTTATGGCTACACCTTC.

V usage is TRBV6-2 or TRBV6-3 and J usage is TRBJ2-1, with TRBD2 identical over 10 bases. Per germline, CDR1 MNHEY and CDR2 SVGEGT. The CDR3 is 15 residues long. The J segment lost 6 bases and the V segment lost 2 bases, leaving 4 bases of the junction unmatched. CDR3 loop: CASSYDSGGTNEQFF. CDR3 nucleotide sequence: TGTGCCAGCAGTTACGATAGCGGGGGGACCAATGAGCAGTTCTTC.

The V gene is TRBV28, the J gene TRBJ1-6; no definite D call. CDR1 is MDHEN, CDR2 SYDVKM, per germline. The CDR3 is made up of 11 amino acids. V was cut by 8 bases and J by 7 bases, with 6 bases left in between. The CDR3 is CASEGNSPLHF. In DNA form, the CDR3 reads TGTGCCAGCGAAGGGAATTCACCCCTCCACTTT.

The chain is built from TRBV7-3 and TRBJ1-1; possibly TRBD1 for D (5 bases). The CDR3 sequence is 15 residues long. The V end was cut by 0 bases, the J end by 1 base, with 9 bases between. CDR1 and CDR2 from the germline V gene are SGHTA and FQGTGA. This chain's CDR3 is CASSLTGGRNTEAFF. CDR3 nucleotide sequence: TGTGCCAGCAGCTTAACGGGGGGACGGAACACTGAAGCTTTCTTT.

This clone came up a few times. The genes are TRBV4-3 and TRBJ2-2, with a tentative D call TRBD2 (6 bases). The CDR3 runs 14 residues. Between the trimmed V and J ends, which lost 0 bases and 7 bases, there was a span of 9 bases. The germline CDR1 and CDR2 sequences are LGHNA and YSLEER. The CDR3 DNA is TGCGCCAGCAGCCAAGATGGGGGGAACGGGGAGCTGTTTTTT. Encoded protein: CASSQDGGNGELFF.

The chain uses TRBV2 and TRBJ1-1; the D gene is possibly TRBD1 (5 bases). Germline V gene sequence: CDR1 SNHLY, CDR2 FYNNEI. Deletions cut 6 bases from V and 7 bases from J, with 15 bases between. CDR3 length: 13 residues. The CDR3 region has the DNA TGTGCCAGCAGCCTTCAGGGTACGAATGAAGCTTTCTTT. Translation gives CASSLQGTNEAFF.

The V and J genes are TRBV5-8 and TRBJ2-3; 9 bases agree with TRBD1. With V trimmed by 2 bases and J by 0 bases, 13 bases remained unmatched. Germline-derived CDR1 and CDR2 are SGHTS and YDEGEE. The CDR3 sequence is 19 residues long. The CDR3 here is CASSFRTGESGTSTDTQYF. The DNA of the CDR3 is TGTGCCAGCAGCTTCCGGACAGGGGAGTCCGGCACTAGCACAGATACGCAGTATTTT.

The gene calls are TRBV6-5 and TRBJ1-4; no clear D. Trimming removed 8 bases from V and 3 bases from J, with 16 bases in between. The CDR3 length is 15 residues. In germline, CDR1 is MNHEY, CDR2 SVGAGI. The CDR3 sequence is CASQRVRFSNEKLFF. The CDR3 DNA sequence: TGTGCCAGCCAAAGGGTTAGGTTCTCTAATGAAAAACTGTTTTTT.

This clone came up a few times. V usage is TRBV12-3 or TRBV12-4 and J usage is TRBJ1-1; no definite D call. The CDR3 is 12 amino acids. V was cut by 7 bases and J by 1 base, with 7 bases left in between. In DNA, the CDR3 is TGTGCCAGCAATTGGGGGAACACTGAAGCTTTCTTT. Translation gives CASNWGNTEAFF.

The chain is built from TRBV6-1 and TRBJ2-1; 8 bases line up with TRBD1. The CDR3 consists of 15 residues. Germline-derived CDR1 and CDR2 are MNHNS and SASEGT. V dropped 2 bases and J dropped 6; count of bases not matched to a gene: 6. The CDR3: CASSESGGTFNEQFF. CDR3 in DNA: TGTGCCAGCAGTGAATCAGGGGGCACCTTCAATGAGCAGTTCTTC.

This chain links TRBV6-5 with TRBJ1-4, with TRBD1 matching over 9 bases. Trimming cost V 7 bases and J 7 bases; bases outside gene matches: 10. The CDR3 contains 15 residues. The germline gives CDR1 MNHEY, CDR2 SVGAGI. CDR3 amino acids: CASILRQGVFEKLFF. The CDR3 DNA follows: TGTGCCAGCATCCTGAGACAGGGGGTCTTTGAAAAACTGTTTTTT.